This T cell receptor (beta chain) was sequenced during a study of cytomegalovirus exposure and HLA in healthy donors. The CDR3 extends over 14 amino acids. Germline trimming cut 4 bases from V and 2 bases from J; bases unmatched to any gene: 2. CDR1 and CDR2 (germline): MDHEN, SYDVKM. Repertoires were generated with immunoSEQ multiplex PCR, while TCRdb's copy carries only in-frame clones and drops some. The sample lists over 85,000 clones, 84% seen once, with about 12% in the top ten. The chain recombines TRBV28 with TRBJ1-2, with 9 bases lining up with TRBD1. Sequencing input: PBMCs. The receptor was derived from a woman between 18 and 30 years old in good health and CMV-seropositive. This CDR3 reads CASSYGTGNYGYTF. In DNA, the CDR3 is TGTGCCAGCAGTTACGGGACAGGGAACTATGGCTACACCTTC.